The rows below give T cell receptor beta chains drawn from one sample of a study of shared clonotypes between healthy human individuals. Clones were read by immunoSEQ multiplex PCR, and TCRdb kept only the in-frame ones, dropping some. The table lists 950,000 to 1,200,000 clones, approximately 80% of them singletons. Material: memory CD4+ T cells from PBMCs. These receptors all stem from a man younger than 35 in good health. Some clones in this sample may be carry-over from other donors' samples. Each CDR3 is given with its conserved first and last residue. D genes are given only for firm matches. The size entry is marked missing in some rows and otherwise reads once, few, many or a size class.

D: TRBD2
J: TRBJ2-7
V: TRBV28
size: .
CDR3: CASSLFGGTASSYEQYF
DNA: TGTGCCAGCAGTTTATTCGGGGGGACGGCTAGCTCCTACGAGCAGTACTTC

D: .
J: TRBJ1-5
V: TRBV11-3
size: .
CDR3: CASSRTGSNQPQHF
DNA: TGTGCCAGCAGCCGCACAGGTAGCAATCAGCCCCAGCATTTT

D: .
J: TRBJ1-1
V: TRBV5-4
size: few
CDR3: CASSLGGIGTEAFF
DNA: TGTGCCAGCAGCTTAGGAGGAATAGGCACTGAAGCTTTCTTT

D: .
J: TRBJ2-1
V: TRBV7-9
size: .
CDR3: CASSGTAAYNEQFF
DNA: TGTGCCAGTTCCGGGACTGCGGCTTACAATGAGCAGTTCTTC

D: .
J: TRBJ2-7
V: TRBV11-3
size: .
CDR3: CASSFGHEQYF
DNA: TGTGCCAGCAGCTTTGGCCACGAGCAGTACTTC

D: .
J: TRBJ2-7
V: TRBV28
size: once
CDR3: CASSLTGYYEQYF
DNA: TGTGCCAGCAGTTTAACAGGATACTACGAGCAGTACTTC

D: TRBD2
J: TRBJ2-1
V: TRBV19
size: .
CDR3: CASSITLAGGYEQFF
DNA: TGTGCCAGTAGTATTACGCTAGCGGGAGGATATGAGCAGTTCTTC

D: .
J: TRBJ2-3
V: TRBV4-2
size: .
CDR3: CASSQGTKDTQYF
DNA: TGTGCCAGCAGCCAAGGAACAAAGGATACGCAGTATTTT

D: .
J: TRBJ1-5
V: TRBV6-6
size: few
CDR3: CASSGGRIFQPQHF
DNA: TGTGCCAGCAGTGGGGGTCGGATCTTTCAGCCCCAGCATTTT

D: TRBD1
J: TRBJ1-1
V: TRBV5-8
size: once
CDR3: CASSPTGGAETEAFF
DNA: TGTGCCAGCAGTCCTACAGGGGGCGCGGAAACTGAAGCTTTCTTT

D: .
J: TRBJ1-5
V: TRBV10-3
size: .
CDR3: CATKDSSPGGNQPQHF
DNA: TGTGCCACCAAGGACAGTTCTCCTGGGGGCAATCAGCCCCAGCATTTT

D: .
J: TRBJ2-2
V: TRBV28
size: .
CDR3: CASSLQLGLPSKTGELFF
DNA: TGTGCCAGCAGTTTGCAACTAGGGCTTCCTAGTAAGACCGGGGAGCTGTTTTTT

D: .
J: TRBJ2-1
V: TRBV27
size: .
CDR3: CASRTGVEQFF
DNA: TGTGCCAGCAGAACGGGAGTAGAGCAGTTCTTC

D: .
J: TRBJ1-3
V: TRBV28
size: .
CDR3: CASDSRDGTNTIYF
DNA: TGTGCCAGCGACTCAAGAGATGGGACGAACACCATATATTTT

D: TRBD1
J: TRBJ2-5
V: TRBV18
size: .
CDR3: CASSDWTGGQTQYF
DNA: TGTGCCAGCTCAGATTGGACAGGGGGTCAGACCCAGTACTTC

D: .
J: TRBJ1-1
V: TRBV5-6
size: .
CDR3: CASSTDLGEGAFF
DNA: TGTGCCAGCAGCACGGACCTAGGGGAGGGAGCTTTCTTT

D: TRBD1
J: TRBJ2-7
V: TRBV10-1
size: .
CDR3: CASSETVPRDSFTYEQYF
DNA: TGCGCCAGCAGTGAAACCGTCCCCCGGGACAGTTTCACCTACGAGCAGTACTTC

D: TRBD2
J: TRBJ2-3
V: TRBV7-2
size: .
CDR3: CASSSSGSTDTQYF
DNA: TGTGCCAGCAGCTCTAGCGGGAGCACAGATACGCAGTATTTT

D: TRBD2
J: TRBJ2-7
V: TRBV2
size: .
CDR3: CASSGRRLAESYEQYF
DNA: TGTGCCAGCAGTGGCCGGCGACTAGCGGAGTCCTACGAGCAGTACTTC

D: .
J: TRBJ1-1
V: TRBV21-1
size: .
CDR3: CASSPKRTAGNTEAFF
DNA: TGTGCCAGCAGCCCCAAGAGAACAGCGGGGAACACTGAAGCTTTCTTT